This T cell receptor beta chain is from a study of cytomegalovirus exposure and HLA in healthy donors. Findings of the study overall: Solely CMV serostatus was available to characterize immune exposure. A later analysis, which compared TCR beta chains of equal frequency, found the HLA-associated ones more clonally expanded. TCR beta V- and J-gene trimming was later associated with a missense DCLRE1C variant.

This clone was seen a handful of times. Its antigen is undetermined. Germline V gene data show CDR1 as SGHTA and CDR2 as FQGNSA. This CDR3 has 14 amino acids. V lost 1 base and J lost 11; bases outside the gene matches: 6. Primers: 60 Vbeta forward and 13 Jbeta reverse. The table came from immunoSEQ multiplex PCR; TCRdb's copy has only in-frame clones and leaves some out. Counted here are 180,000 or so clones, roughly 77% occurring once; the ten biggest clones make up around 8%. The source of this sequence is a woman in her thirties or forties in good health and CMV-seropositive. This sequence joins TRBV7-2 and TRBJ1-1; 11 nucleotides agree with TRBD1. Material for sequencing was PBMCs. CDR3 amino acids: CASSLEWTGGNAFF. CDR3 in DNA: TGTGCCAGCAGCTTAGAATGGACAGGGGGCAATGCTTTCTTT.